The 15 T cell receptor beta chains in this list originate from one sample, sequenced in a study of radiation and T cells in renal cell carcinoma. Time point meaning: baseline pretreatment blood. The treatment: 15 Gy SBRT to primary tumor, nephrectomy 4 weeks later. Produced via immunoSEQ multiplex PCR; TCRdb's table is partial and in-frame only. The sample consists of over 85,000 clones, 70% to 85% of them appearing once. Specimen: blood, collected from a patient whose treatment included radiotherapy and nephrectomy. These receptors originate from a man in his fifties or sixties with renal cell carcinoma.

V usage is TRBV4-2 and J usage is TRBJ1-5; D gene unclear. Germline-derived CDR1 and CDR2 are LGHNA and YNFKEQ. The CDR3 consists of 15 residues. The V end lost 0 bases, the J end lost 5 bases, and 11 bases lay between the germline ends. The CDR3: CASSQEGSGYQPQHF. The CDR3 nucleotides read TGTGCCAGCAGCCAAGAGGGAAGCGGGTATCAGCCCCAGCATTTT.

The rearrangement uses TRBV10-3 and TRBJ2-7; 7 bases fit TRBD1. The germline V gene encodes CDR1 ENHRY and CDR2 SYGVKD. The CDR3 has 15 amino acids. Trimming removed 6 bases from V and 4 bases from J; junction bases left unmatched: 12. The CDR3 region is CAISLDGTEKYEQYF. The CDR3 DNA sequence: TGTGCCATCAGCTTAGACGGGACAGAGAAGTACGAGCAGTACTTC.

J is TRBJ2-1 and V is TRBV5-1; the D gene is possibly TRBD1 (6 bases). This CDR3 contains 13 residues. Trimming stripped 0 bases from V and 10 bases from J, with 11 bases between. Germline assignment: CDR1 SGHRS and CDR2 YFSETQ. CDR3 sequence: CASSLEEGTEQFF. CDR3 DNA: TGCGCCAGCAGCTTGGAAGAGGGGACAGAGCAGTTCTTC.

The chain carries TRBV28 and TRBJ1-1; 12 bases line up with TRBD1. After removal of 6 bases from V and 4 bases from J, the junction contained 9 bases not matched to a gene. The germline CDR1 and CDR2 sequences are MDHEN and SYDVKM. The CDR3 has 16 residues. The CDR3 nucleotides are TGTGCCAGCAGCTCCTCTGGGACAGGGGGCTCCACTGAAGCTTTCTTT. Translated, it gives CASSSSGTGGSTEAFF.

V is TRBV7-2 and J is TRBJ1-2; D unresolved. The CDR3 has 13 amino acids. Germline CDR1 and CDR2: SGHTA and FQGNSA. Trimming left V 6 bases short and J 2 bases short, with 10 bases between. Here the CDR3 reads CASSFGPNYGYTF. The CDR3 coding sequence is TGTGCCAGCAGTTTCGGACCGAACTATGGCTACACCTTC.

The chain links TRBV5-1 to TRBJ2-5; D unresolved. The CDR3 totals 12 residues. V was clipped by 3 bases and J by 2 bases, with 5 bases between them. The germline V gene has CDR1 SGHRS and CDR2 YFSETQ. The CDR3 nucleotides are TGCGCCAGCAGCTCACTTCAAGAGACCCAGTACTTC. Its protein product is CASSSLQETQYF.

The gene calls are TRBV29-1 and TRBJ2-2; D possibly corresponds to TRBD2 (6 bases). The CDR3 covers 13 residues. Germline assignment: CDR1 SQVTM and CDR2 ANQGSEA. The ends were cut back, 5 bases at V and 8 bases at J, with 15 bases in the middle. The chain's CDR3 is CSVIPGSPGELFF. The CDR3 bases are TGCAGCGTTATCCCCGGGAGCCCTGGGGAGCTGTTTTTT.

This chain connects TRBV11-2 to TRBJ2-7, with D tentatively TRBD1 (7 bases). Germline CDR1 reads SGHAT; CDR2 reads FQNNGV. The V and J ends lost 3 bases and 7 bases respectively, with 16 bases between them. This CDR3 has 14 amino acids. CDR3 in DNA: TGTGCCAGCAGCTTGGAGGGGGCACATCGAGAGCAGTACTTC. This gives the protein CASSLEGAHREQYF.

The chain carries TRBV7-8 and TRBJ1-1, with D perhaps TRBD1 (6 bases). Germline loops: CDR1 SGHVS, CDR2 FQNEAQ. V gave up 3 bases and J gave up 0 bases, with 11 bases separating them. The CDR3 contains 15 residues. DNA of the CDR3: TGTGCCAGCAGCTTTATGGGGGCTCTGAACACTGAAGCTTTCTTT. Translated, it gives CASSFMGALNTEAFF.

J is TRBJ2-1 and V is TRBV11-3; TRBD2 is a possible D gene (5 bases). The CDR3 consists of 13 residues. The germline V gene encodes CDR1 SGHNT and CDR2 YENEEA. The ends were cut back, 5 bases at V and 6 bases at J, with 11 bases in the middle. The CDR3 reads CASSHRGGNEQFF. For the CDR3, the DNA is TGTGCCAGCAGCCACCGGGGTGGCAATGAGCAGTTCTTC.

This chain uses TRBV2 with TRBJ2-1; 9 nucleotides agree with TRBD2. The CDR3 runs 15 residues. The germline CDR1 and CDR2 sequences are SNHLY and FYNNEI. The V segment lost 5 bases and the J segment 10 bases; nucleotides outside the gene matches: 12. CDR3 in DNA: TGTGCCAGCAGTAAGGGGCGGGAGGGCCTCTGGGAGCAGTTCTTC. It specifies CASSKGREGLWEQFF.

The V gene is TRBV6-5, the J gene TRBJ1-5, with TRBD1 as a possible D gene (5 bases). The V and J ends lost 5 bases and 4 bases respectively, with 15 bases between them. The V gene's germline CDR1 is MNHEY and CDR2 SVGAGI. This CDR3 spans 15 amino acids. DNA of the CDR3: TGTGCCAGCAGTCGTTGGCAGGGTGGAAATCAGCCCCAGCATTTT. Amino acids: CASSRWQGGNQPQHF.

The chain recombines TRBV2 with TRBJ2-7; 10 bases map to TRBD2. The CDR3 has 13 amino acids. J was trimmed by 2 bases and V by 6 bases; bases with no gene match: 1. CDR1 is SNHLY and CDR2 is FYNNEI in the germline V gene. The CDR3 sequence: CASRLAGTYEQYF. CDR3 DNA sequence: TGTGCCAGCAGACTAGCGGGAACCTACGAGCAGTACTTC.

The rearrangement joins TRBV19 to TRBJ2-6, with TRBD1 matching over 7 bases. After removal of 4 bases from V and 3 bases from J, the junction contained 6 bases not matched to a gene. CDR1 is LNHDA and CDR2 is SQIVND in the germline V gene (reference sequence). The CDR3 covers 16 residues. The CDR3, as DNA: TGTGCCAGTAGTAGTGACAGGGATAGTGGGGCCAACGTCCTGACTTTC. Its translation: CASSSDRDSGANVLTF.

The rearrangement joins TRBV5-5 to TRBJ1-5, with D unresolved. Germline V gene sequence: CDR1 SGHKS, CDR2 YYEKEE (reference sequence). V was shortened by 2 bases and J by 0 bases, with 15 bases between the two germline ends. The CDR3 has 17 residues. Here the CDR3 reads CASSLNPGPYSNQPQHF. The CDR3 nucleotides are TGTGCCAGCAGCTTAAACCCCGGACCCTATAGCAATCAGCCCCAGCATTTT.